The source of this TCR beta chain is a study of blood T cell repertoires in COVID-19. Overall study: The United States, Italy and Spain provided the acute and convalescent COVID-19 samples. Nucleic acid was either cDNA or gDNA, and it came from T cells, B-cell-depleted T cells, or PBMCs.

CDR1 is SGHNT and CDR2 is YYREEE in the germline V gene (reference sequence). V shed 4 bases and J shed 2 bases, with 11 bases lying between them. The CDR3 loop spans 14 amino acids. Per the original data handling: Using reference gene primer amplification, nucleated cell counts were estimated. Generated by immunoSEQ multiplex PCR, the TCRdb table keeps only in-frame clones and is missing some. V, J and clone size are those of that table, while D and trimming were read from the DNA. The table has some 150,000 clones, roughly 81% seen once. The chain recombines TRBV5-4 with TRBJ2-3, with D perhaps TRBD2 (6 bases). This receptor was identified in a woman between 45 and 60 years old with active or convalescent COVID-19. Sequenced sample: peripheral blood. The CDR3 here is CASSTAGYTDTQYF. The CDR3 region has the DNA TGTGCCAGCAGCACCGCGGGGTACACAGATACGCAGTATTTT.